The rows below give T cell receptor beta chains drawn from one sample of a study of blood T cell repertoires in COVID-19. Using immunoSEQ multiplex PCR, the repertoire was profiled, and TCRdb retains in-frame clones only, with some absent. Altogether 11,000 to 15,000 clones are present, roughly 80% being singletons, with the ten largest covering under 30%. Input material: peripheral blood. These receptors originate from a human donor in a cohort sampled during active COVID-19. Both conserved end residues are part of each CDR3. The order of the fields is J gene, CDR3 length, V gene, CDR3 protein.

TRBJ1-5 | 18 | TRBV5-6 | CASSLSAWDRGRHQPQHF
TRBJ1-3 | 15 | TRBV14 | CASSQLEHSGNTIYF
TRBJ2-4 | 14 | TRBV28 | CASTSTRAGNIQYF
TRBJ2-7 | 15 | TRBV28 | CASSPGLAASYEQYF
TRBJ2-1 | 14 | TRBV7-9 | CASSLVRGKNEQFF
TRBJ2-1 | 12 | TRBV12-3/TRBV12-4 | CASSPNGNEQFF
TRBJ2-1 | 14 | TRBV6-2/TRBV6-3 | CASSRDRGENEQFF
TRBJ2-3 | 16 | TRBV24-1 | CATSAQTGKLTDTQYF
TRBJ2-2 | 18 | TRBV9 | CASSVGPGGSNAPGELFF
TRBJ1-1 | 15 | TRBV6-6 | CASGQQGVKITEAFF
TRBJ1-1 | 14 | TRBV28 | CASEDRGLGTEAFF
TRBJ1-1 | 13 | TRBV24-1 | CATSLGKNTEAFF
TRBJ2-3 | 13 | TRBV7-9 | CASSCGRGDTQYF
TRBJ2-7 | 14 | TRBV6-5 | CASSLPGTGYEQYF
TRBJ2-3 | 17 | TRBV9 | CASSSTASGRATDTQYF
TRBJ2-3 | 14 | TRBV5-1 | CASSSGEGTDTQYF
TRBJ2-1 | 15 | TRBV6-5 | CASKASWGLYNEQFF
TRBJ2-1 | 14 | TRBV27 | CASSWGPGGNEQFF
TRBJ2-7 | 12 | TRBV28 | CASSSHPYEQYF
TRBJ1-1 | 15 | TRBV6-5 | CASSYSGTANTEAFF
TRBJ2-1 | 14 | TRBV15 | CATSRDRAHVEQFF
TRBJ2-7 | 15 | TRBV19 | CASSISTGDLYEQYF
TRBJ2-7 | 15 | TRBV30 | CASRAGALLVYEQYF
TRBJ2-2 | 18 | TRBV5-1 | CASSSPGLAGVDTGELFF
TRBJ2-1 | 12 | TRBV6-6 | CASTPTRDEQFF
TRBJ2-5 | 18 | TRBV4-3 | CASSQESSSGSFSQTQYF
TRBJ2-3 | 14 | TRBV27 | CASSPGITTDTQYF
TRBJ2-7 | 12 | TRBV5-6 | CASSLGGHEQYF
TRBJ2-7 | 18 | TRBV5-1 | CASSLGTVGLAGAYEQYF
TRBJ2-1 | 13 | TRBV21-1 | CASPKDSYNEQFF
TRBJ2-5 | 16 | TRBV7-3 | CASSPTGQGGRETQYF
TRBJ2-7 | 13 | TRBV28 | CASSFGGPKEQYF
TRBJ2-1 | 13 | TRBV10-1 | CASSSSGTSVPFF
TRBJ2-7 | 14 | TRBV28 | CASSPGTVVTEQYF
TRBJ2-5 | 18 | TRBV3-1/TRBV3-2 | CASSQDEKEAGYEETQYF
TRBJ2-7 | 17 | TRBV4-2 | CASSQRGTSGSWDEQYF
TRBJ2-7 | 15 | TRBV28 | CASSFWSGSSYEQYF
TRBJ1-6 | 16 | TRBV5-1 | CASSFRTGQGYSPLHF
TRBJ2-3 | 16 | TRBV18 | CASSPPGQGATDTQYF
TRBJ2-1 | 15 | TRBV6-2/TRBV6-3 | CASSLGLAGYNEQFF
TRBJ2-7 | 13 | TRBV11-2 | CASSLGSSYEQYF
TRBJ1-2 | 13 | TRBV12-3/TRBV12-4 | CASSLGRRNGYTF
TRBJ1-5 | 16 | TRBV5-1 | CASSLGTTGSNQPQHF
TRBJ2-1 | 16 | TRBV4-1 | CASSLPPGHRLHEQFF